The 18 T cell receptor beta chains reported below all come from one sample, sequenced in a study of blood T cells in healthy people across ages. Then a second PCR, running about 7 to 11 cycles, was carried out with a sample-barcoded 5' primer and a J-beta primer mix. One entry per CDR3 protein, called by TCRdb with MiXCR from the 5' RACE reads. The table lists about 510,000 distinct CDR3 sequences, around 27% of them singletons. The same sample was also used in a study of T cells of mothers and their children.

The sequenced material came from blood. The origin of the receptors is a boy aged 2 to 10 in good health.

On this clonotype itself: Because it lacks the conserved phenylalanine or tryptophan at the end, this CDR3 is likely a read error. It is unclear where the CDR3 begins or ends on the DNA, so no DNA is shown, and the CDR3 is as TCRdb lists it. The V gene is TRBV21-1, the J gene TRBJ2-7; TRBD1 is the table's D call and was not checked against the DNA. TRBV21-1 is reported as a pseudogene. From its first to its last residue, the CDR3 has 13 amino acids. CDR3 in amino acids: CASSKTGVGEQYL.

V and J are TRBV19 and TRBJ1-5; D is possibly TRBD1 (6 bases). Germline CDR1 reads LNHDA; CDR2 reads SQIVND (reference sequence). Trimming took 8 bases from V and 3 from J, leaving 8 bases between them. CDR3 length equals 12 residues. The CDR3 nucleotides read TGTGCCAGTGGGGACAACAATCAGCCCCAGCATTTT. It encodes CASGDNNQPQHF.

This clonotype was seen only a few times. This rearrangement joins TRBV9 to TRBJ2-5, with D maybe TRBD2 (7 bases). The assigned J gene may be wrong: the sequence end matches TRBJ2-1 better. Germline CDR1 and CDR2: SGDLS and YYNGEE. This CDR3 region has 16 residues. The CDR3 is CASSENRGGIYNEQFF. The CDR3 region has the DNA TGTGCCAGCAGCGAGAATAGGGGGGGAATCTACAATGAGCAGTTCTTC.

The gene calls are TRBV11-2 and TRBJ2-5; D not resolved. V shed 1 base and J shed 4 bases, with 13 bases lying between them. The CDR3 covers 15 residues. Germline V lookup: CDR1 SGHAT, CDR2 FQNNGV. CDR3 protein: CASSLAPIGIETQYF. CDR3 DNA sequence: TGTGCCAGCAGCTTAGCTCCGATAGGCATAGAGACCCAGTACTTC. Full variable domain (outside the CDR3, taken from reference TRBV11-2 and TRBJ2-5): EAGVAQSPRYKIIEKRQSVAFWCNPISGHATLYWYQQILGQGPKLLIQFQNNGVVDDSQLPKDRFSAERLKGVDSTLKIQPAKLEDSAVYLCASSLAPIGIETQYFGPGTRLLVL.

This clonotype was seen more than once but under ten times. V usage is TRBV5-1 and J usage is TRBJ2-3, with D possibly matching TRBD1 (6 bases). The CDR3 runs 15 residues. Between the trimmed V and J ends, which lost 3 bases and 1 base, there was a span of 12 bases. Germline V lookup: CDR1 SGHRS, CDR2 YFSETQ. CDR3 loop: CASSYREGGTDTQYF. CDR3 bases: TGCGCCAGCAGCTACAGGGAAGGGGGCACAGATACGCAGTATTTT.

As DNA, the CDR3 is TGTGCCAGCAGCGGGGTGCTGGGACTAGCGGGAGGACAAGAGACCCAGTACTTC. Protein sequence: CASSGVLGLAGGQETQYF. The chain links TRBV7-2 to TRBJ2-5, with 15 bases identical to TRBD2. V was pared by 5 bases and J by 2 bases, with 9 bases of the junction left unmatched. The CDR3 consists of 18 residues. CDR1 SGHTA and CDR2 FQGNSA come from the germline V gene.

This clonotype showed up just a few times. The rearrangement links TRBV20-1 to TRBJ2-3; TRBD2 matches 9 bases. The CDR3 covers 17 residues. The germline V gene has CDR1 DFQATT and CDR2 SNEGSKA (reference sequence). V gave up 0 bases and J gave up 2 bases; unmatched junction bases: 9. The CDR3 region has the DNA TGCAGTGCTAGAGAGTTGGGACTAGCCCTTCACACAGATACGCAGTATTTT. Protein product: CSARELGLALHTDTQYF.

This clonotype came up a few times. The chain links TRBV9 to TRBJ2-2, with 9 bases aligning to TRBD2. The germline gives CDR1 SGDLS, CDR2 YYNGEE. This CDR3 comprises 16 residues. With V trimmed by 3 bases and J by 3 bases, 6 bases remained unmatched. The DNA for the CDR3 is TGTGCCAGCAGCGAGCGGGGGGAACCCGACACCGGGGAGCTGTTTTTT. Amino acids: CASSERGEPDTGELFF.

This rearrangement joins TRBV10-3 to TRBJ2-1; 10 bases align to TRBD2. V lost 6 bases to trimming and J lost 2 bases; unmatched junction nucleotides: 7. The CDR3 spans 16 residues. CDR1 and CDR2 from the germline V gene are ENHRY and SYGVKD. This CDR3 reads CAISPSGRTTYNEQFF. The CDR3 coding sequence is TGTGCCATCAGCCCTAGCGGGAGAACGACCTACAATGAGCAGTTCTTC.

Concerning this clonotype: A much larger clone differs by one base, so this may be a read error. Because it lacks the conserved phenylalanine or tryptophan at the end, this CDR3 is likely a read error. The chain has TRBV3-1 and TRBJ2-7; D is unclear. V was shortened by 0 bases and J by 0 bases, with 12 bases between the two germline ends. The germline V gene encodes CDR1 LGHDT and CDR2 YNNKEL (reference sequence). The CDR3 is 16 residues long. The chain's CDR3 is CASSQEARTGSYEQYL. CDR3 coding DNA: TGTGCCAGCAGCCAAGAAGCACGAACGGGCTCCTACGAGCAGTACCTC.

This clonotype was counted only a few times. This sequence joins TRBV6-6 and TRBJ2-1; unclear D gene. Between the trimmed V and J ends, which lost 5 bases and 7 bases, there was a span of 12 bases. Germline lookup yields CDR1 MNHNY and CDR2 SVGAGI (reference sequence). The CDR3 runs to 13 residues. The CDR3 nucleotides are TGTGCCAGCAGTAAGGACCAATTTAATGAGCAGTTCTTC. Its protein is CASSKDQFNEQFF.

J is TRBJ2-5 and V is TRBV10-3; D gene unclear. Germline V CDR1 and CDR2: ENHRY, SYGVKD. Trimming shortened V by 0 bases and J by 7 bases, and 15 bases separated the two germline ends. CDR3 length: 15 residues. In nucleotides, the CDR3 is TGTGCCATCAGTGAGTCGACTGGCGGTCCGCGGACCCAGTACTTC. It encodes CAISESTGGPRTQYF.

The gene calls are TRBV6-5 and TRBJ2-5; D gene uncertain. CDR3 length: 11 amino acids. Germline V gene data show CDR1 as MNHEY and CDR2 as SVGAGI. V was clipped by 6 bases and J by 5 bases, with 7 bases between them. CDR3 in DNA: TGTGCCAGCAGGAGAGCGGAGACCCAGTACTTC. Protein: CASRRAETQYF.

This clonotype was recorded many times. The chain is built from TRBV7-9 and TRBJ1-1; D gene ambiguous. The CDR3 consists of 15 residues. The V end was cut by 0 bases, the J end by 0 bases, with 8 bases between. CDR1 SEHNR and CDR2 FQNEAQ come from the germline V gene (reference sequence). The CDR3 here is CASSLAEGMNTEAFF. CDR3 in DNA: TGTGCCAGCAGCTTAGCCGAAGGGATGAACACTGAAGCTTTCTTT.

Only a few counts were recorded for this clonotype. The chain is built from TRBV11-2 and TRBJ1-1, with a weak D call TRBD1 (5 bases). The CDR3 is made up of 13 amino acids. Germline V gives CDR1 SGHAT, CDR2 FQNNGV. V dropped 5 bases and J dropped 9 bases, with 16 bases sitting between them. CDR3: CASSVGTGPQAFF. CDR3 nucleotide sequence: TGTGCCAGCAGCGTCGGGACTGGCCCACAAGCTTTCTTT.

The rearrangement links TRBV9 to TRBJ2-7; 9 nucleotides align to TRBD1. Germline loops: CDR1 SGDLS, CDR2 YYNGEE. The CDR3 consists of 14 residues. The trim removed 0 bases at V and 8 bases at J, leaving 6 bases unmatched. This chain's CDR3 is CASSVGDRVFQQYF. The CDR3 DNA reads TGTGCCAGCAGCGTAGGGGACAGGGTTTTCCAGCAGTACTTC.

This clonotype has only one observation. The V and J genes are TRBV11-2 and TRBJ2-6; D is unresolved. The CDR3 totals 16 residues. Trimming shortened V by 7 bases and J by 0 bases, and 13 bases separated the two germline ends. Germline CDR1 and CDR2: SGHAT and FQNNGV. The CDR3 nucleotides are TGTGCCAGCATTCCGACCATTTACTCTGGGGCCAACGTCCTGACTTTC. It codes for CASIPTIYSGANVLTF.

This clonotype showed up just a few times. The rearrangement links TRBV15 to TRBJ2-3, with D perhaps TRBD1 (6 bases). V was clipped by 5 bases and J by 6 bases, with 21 bases between them. CDR1 and CDR2 from the germline V gene are LNHNV and YYDKDF (reference sequence). The CDR3 consists of 16 residues. The CDR3 DNA is TGTGCCACCAGCGATGGTCGGACCGGGACATCCGATACGCAGTATTTT. It is translated as CATSDGRTGTSDTQYF.